This T cell receptor beta chain stems from a study of blood T cells in healthy people across ages. Findings and limits, study-wide: When one million T cells were used, diversity estimates were thought to be underestimates. The donors' CMV status was not determined, possibly confounding changes in expanded clonotypes.

The people who gave samples were healthy Caucasians from Russia, aged about 6 to 100. In regard to this clonotype: The antigen is not known.

Trimming cost V 0 bases and J 7 bases, with 13 bases left between them. The CDR3 sequence is 15 residues long. Germline lookup yields CDR1 SGDLS and CDR2 YYNGEE. Together with a sample-barcoded 5' primer, a J-beta primer mix was included in a second PCR lasting about 7 to 12 cycles. A template-switch adaptor that had 12 random nucleotides put a tag on each cDNA molecule. Each CDR3 protein is one row after TCRdb ran MiXCR on the 5' RACE reads. This table holds roughly 730,000 distinct CDR3 sequences, just over 55% found once. The sample was blood. The chain has TRBV9 and TRBJ1-4; perhaps TRBD1 as D (5 bases). The sequence came from a man in his forties in good health. This CDR3 is CASSVAGRDGEKLFF. CDR3 nucleotides: TGTGCCAGCAGCGTAGCGGGACGGGACGGTGAAAAACTGTTTTTT.